This T cell receptor (beta chain) was captured by sequencing in a study of T cell repertoires in ileal Crohn's disease. Study-level findings and limits: Mucosal expansions were suggested to be mainly CD8 T cells. Endoscopic recurrence occurred in every patient whose clonality exceeded 26.8%.

The V end lost 0 bases, the J end lost 6 bases, and 15 bases lay between the germline ends. This CDR3 contains 16 residues. Germline CDR1 reads SEHNR; CDR2 reads FQNEAQ (reference sequence). Each sample's TCRB immunosequencing used roughly 500 nanograms of biopsy DNA. Repertoires were generated with immunoSEQ multiplex PCR, while TCRdb's copy carries only in-frame clones and drops some. Of roughly 7,400 clones listed, around 81% are singletons. To note about this clone: The antigen is not known.

Sequences were obtained from ileal tissue. This clonotype was sampled from an adult with Crohn's disease. The gene calls are TRBV7-9 and TRBJ2-1, with a possible D match to TRBD1 (6 bases). The CDR3 coding sequence is TGTGCCAGCAGCTTAGCAGTTGGACAGTTAGTCAATGAGCAGTTCTTC. It translates to CASSLAVGQLVNEQFF.